This T cell receptor beta chain appears in the sequencing data of a study of OX40 agonist ivuxolimab in advanced cancers. Study-wide context: While on treatment, patients had intravenous ivuxolimab at 0.01 to 10 mg/kg every 2 weeks.

TCRdb's copy holds only in-frame clones and misses some; the assay was immunoSEQ multiplex PCR. The sample shows 75,000 to 80,000 clones, roughly 80% of them seen only once. CDR3 length: 15 residues. V dropped 4 bases and J dropped 1 base, with 13 bases sitting between them. CDR1 SGHNT and CDR2 YYREEE come from the germline V gene (reference sequence). This sequence was found in an adult with an advanced solid tumor such as melanoma, head and neck, liver or kidney cancer. Specimen: CD4+ or CD8+ T cells sorted from blood, collected in a trial of the OX40 agonist ivuxolimab. The V and J genes are TRBV5-4 and TRBJ2-3; no reliable D call. The CDR3 DNA reads TGTGCCAGCAGCCTAATGGAACAGCGCACAGATACGCAGTATTTT. Its protein product is CASSLMEQRTDTQYF.